These 20 T cell receptor beta chains originate from one sample sequenced in a study of shared clonotypes between healthy human individuals. Clones were read by immunoSEQ multiplex PCR, and TCRdb kept only the in-frame ones, dropping some. The sample holds about 2.2 million clones; 80% to 95% are singletons and the top ten take more than 1.5%. Cells designated naive CD8 were CD45RO-negative and were positively selected for CCR7, with terminally differentiated effector memory CD45RA+ cells excluded. The specimen was naive CD8+ T cells from PBMCs. The receptors originated from a man aged 18 to 30 in good health. Some clones in this sample may be carry-over from other donors' samples.

This chain links TRBV15 with TRBJ2-7; maybe TRBD1 (5 bases). The germline V gene encodes CDR1 LNHNV and CDR2 YYDKDF (reference sequence). The CDR3 length is 15 residues. Deletions cut 0 bases from V and 3 bases from J, with 12 bases between. DNA for the CDR3: TGTGCCACCAGCAGAGATCAGGGCAGTCTCTACGAGCAGTACTTC. Protein product: CATSRDQGSLYEQYF.

In regard to this clone: Other DNA sequences from this sample encode an identical CDR3 as well. CDR3 region: CASSSGVRSYEQYF. The DNA for the CDR3 is TGTGCCAGCAGCTCAGGGGTGCGGTCCTACGAGCAGTACTTC. The rearrangement links TRBV7-9 to TRBJ2-7; D possibly corresponds to TRBD1 (6 bases). Trimming stripped 4 bases from V and 1 base from J, with 11 bases between. CDR3 length: 14 residues. CDR1 and CDR2 (germline): SEHNR, FQNEAQ (reference sequence).

With regard to this clone: One end of the junction fails to match germline, which may point to a read error. The gene calls are TRBV9 and TRBJ2-7; the D gene is possibly TRBD1 (7 bases). Germline-derived CDR1 and CDR2 are SGDLS and YYNGEE. CDR3 length equals 14 residues. The CDR3 here is CASSPGGRSHEQYF. The CDR3 DNA sequence: TGTGCCAGCAGCCCAGGGGGGCGCTCCCACGAGCAGTACTTC.

This clone is a singleton in its sample. This chain uses TRBV6-6 with TRBJ1-2; D gene unclear. CDR3 length equals 11 residues. CDR1 is MNHNY, CDR2 SVGAGI, per germline (reference sequence). Trimming left V 8 bases short and J 1 base short, with 5 bases between. CDR3 protein: CASLSNYGYTF. The CDR3 DNA reads as TGTGCCAGCCTAAGTAACTATGGCTACACCTTC.

J is TRBJ2-3 and V is TRBV27, with TRBD2 identical over 12 bases. V gave up 4 bases and J gave up 6 bases; unmatched junction bases: 5. The germline V gene encodes CDR1 MNHEY and CDR2 SMNVEV (reference sequence). The CDR3 is 15 residues long. CDR3 in amino acids: CASSSSTSGGDTQYF. CDR3 coding DNA: TGTGCCAGCAGTTCATCGACTAGCGGGGGTGATACGCAGTATTTT.

The chain carries TRBV7-9 and TRBJ2-1; weak D call: TRBD2 (6 bases). Germline V lookup: CDR1 SEHNR, CDR2 FQNEAQ (reference sequence). The germline V and J ends were trimmed by 1 base and 3 bases, with 10 bases remaining between them. The CDR3 sequence is 15 residues long. CDR3 sequence reads: CASSLDGLHYNEQFF. DNA for the CDR3: TGTGCCAGCAGCTTAGATGGACTACACTACAATGAGCAGTTCTTC. Filled out from reference TRBV7-9 and TRBJ2-1, the complete variable domain reads DTGVSQNPRHKITKRGQNVTFRCDPISEHNRLYWYRQTLGQGPEFLTYFQNEAQLEKSRLLSDRFSAERPKGSFSTLEIQRTEQGDSAMYLCASSLDGLHYNEQFFGPGTRLTVL.

V gene TRBV9 combines with J gene TRBJ1-2; possibly TRBD1 for D (6 bases). In germline, CDR1 is SGDLS, CDR2 YYNGEE. This CDR3 comprises 13 residues. Trimming took off 3 bases at V and 8 bases at J, with 14 bases between the two ends. The CDR3 protein is CASSATGTYGYTF. In nucleotides, the CDR3 is TGTGCCAGCAGCGCCACCGGGACATACGGCTACACCTTC.

Of note for this clone: Distinct nucleotide sequences in the sample also encode this CDR3. This rearrangement joins TRBV28 to TRBJ1-5, with D possibly TRBD1 on 6 matching bases. Germline CDR1 MDHEN, CDR2 SYDVKM. The length of the CDR3 is 14 residues. Between the trimmed V and J ends, which lost 5 bases and 6 bases, there was a span of 14 bases. The CDR3 DNA reads as TGTGCCAGCAGTACTACAGGGAACGGTCAGCCCCAGCATTTT. It is translated as CASSTTGNGQPQHF.

For this clone: The sample has other DNA sequences that encode this CDR3 too. The chain combines TRBV28 with TRBJ2-1; TRBD1 aligns across 8 bases. V lost 2 bases to trimming and J lost 7 bases; unmatched junction nucleotides: 7. The length of the CDR3 is 15 residues. The germline V gene encodes CDR1 MDHEN and CDR2 SYDVKM. CDR3 loop: CASSLGQGAWNEQFF. The CDR3 DNA is TGTGCCAGCAGTTTAGGGCAGGGGGCTTGGAATGAGCAGTTCTTC.

The rearrangement links TRBV6-1 to TRBJ2-7; 10 positions match TRBD1. The germline CDR1 and CDR2 sequences are MNHNS and SASEGT. Trimming took 3 bases from V and 2 from J; bases not matched to a gene: 7. This CDR3 is built from 16 residues. The CDR3 here is CASSDQGQGNPYEQYF. The CDR3, as DNA: TGTGCCAGCAGTGACCAGGGACAGGGGAACCCCTACGAGCAGTACTTC.

The rearrangement links TRBV5-6 to TRBJ2-1; D possibly corresponds to TRBD2 (5 bases). V was trimmed by 2 bases and J by 2 bases, leaving 11 bases between them. Germline V gene data show CDR1 as SGHDT and CDR2 as YYEEEE. The CDR3 sequence is 15 residues long. The CDR3, as DNA: TGTGCCAGCAGCTTCGGGGTGTACACCTACAATGAGCAGTTCTTC. Protein: CASSFGVYTYNEQFF.

The chain joins TRBV19 to TRBJ2-7; no clear D gene. The CDR3 is 11 amino acids. Deletions cut 6 bases from V and 7 bases from J, with 10 bases between. CDR1 is LNHDA and CDR2 is SQIVND in the germline V gene (reference sequence). The chain's CDR3 is CASSHGKEQYF. The CDR3 DNA reads as TGTGCCAGTAGCCACGGAAAGGAGCAGTACTTC. Full variable domain (outside the CDR3, taken from reference TRBV19 and TRBJ2-7): DGGITQSPKYLFRKEGQNVTLSCEQNLNHDAMYWYRQDPGQGLRLIYYSQIVNDFQKGDIAEGYSVSREKKESFPLTVTSAQKNPTAFYLCASSHGKEQYFGPGTRLTVT.

V gene TRBV11-2 combines with J gene TRBJ2-3, with 7 nucleotides matching TRBD1. J was trimmed by 5 bases and V by 4 bases; bases with no gene match: 6. The CDR3 consists of 14 residues. Germline CDR1 is SGHAT and CDR2 is FQNNGV. The CDR3 loop reads CASSSRGLLDTQYF. In DNA form, the CDR3 reads TGTGCCAGCAGCTCCAGGGGGTTGTTAGATACGCAGTATTTT. Combining the CDR3 with reference TRBV11-2 and TRBJ2-3 gives the whole variable domain EAGVAQSPRYKIIEKRQSVAFWCNPISGHATLYWYQQILGQGPKLLIQFQNNGVVDDSQLPKDRFSAERLKGVDSTLKIQPAKLEDSAVYLCASSSRGLLDTQYFGPGTRLTVL.

The DNA for the CDR3 is TGTGCCAGCAGCTCGCTGTCTTTGGCAGGTTACTACGAGCAGTACTTC. Protein product: CASSSLSLAGYYEQYF. The chain is built from TRBV27 and TRBJ2-7; D remains ambiguous. Trimming removed 6 bases from V and 3 bases from J, with 21 bases in between. CDR1 is MNHEY and CDR2 is SMNVEV in the germline V gene (reference sequence). The length of the CDR3 is 16 residues.

V and J are TRBV27 and TRBJ2-7; D is possibly TRBD1 (6 bases). Germline V lookup: CDR1 MNHEY, CDR2 SMNVEV (reference sequence). The CDR3 covers 15 residues. Trimming removed 3 bases at V and 4 bases at J, with 16 bases between. The CDR3 is CASSFFPDRKYEQYF. The CDR3 DNA is TGTGCCAGCAGTTTTTTCCCCGACAGGAAATACGAGCAGTACTTC.

V is TRBV9 and J is TRBJ1-1; TRBD1 matches 7 bases. Germline loops: CDR1 SGDLS, CDR2 YYNGEE. This CDR3 has 14 residues. V lost 6 bases, J lost 2 bases, and 7 bases stayed unmatched. CDR3 sequence: CASTVGQLNTEAFF. In DNA, the CDR3 is TGTGCCAGCACCGTGGGACAGCTCAACACTGAAGCTTTCTTT.

The chain couples TRBV15 to TRBJ1-5; D remains unclear. The CDR3 runs 14 residues. Germline V gives CDR1 LNHNV, CDR2 YYDKDF (reference sequence). The V gene lost 5 bases and the J gene lost 0 bases, with 8 bases spanning the gap. The CDR3 here is CATSELYSNQPQHF. Written as DNA, the CDR3 is TGTGCCACCAGCGAATTATATAGCAATCAGCCCCAGCATTTT.

The CDR3, as DNA: TGTGCCAGCAGCGAATCAAAGGGGAGCGGTCCCTACAATGAGCAGTTCTTC. Translation gives CASSESKGSGPYNEQFF. The chain couples TRBV7-3 to TRBJ2-1; D tentatively reads TRBD1 or TRBD2 (5 bases each). Germline V lookup: CDR1 SGHTA, CDR2 FQGTGA. The CDR3 runs to 17 residues. The ends were cut back, 5 bases at V and 2 bases at J, with 19 bases in the middle.

The CDR3 here is CASQSGGRGYEQYF. The CDR3 DNA sequence: TGTGCCAGCCAAAGTGGGGGAAGGGGGTACGAGCAGTACTTC. The chain employs TRBV2 and TRBJ2-7, with D possibly matching TRBD1 (6 bases). V dropped 8 bases and J dropped 4 bases, with 18 bases sitting between them. Germline V gene sequence: CDR1 SNHLY, CDR2 FYNNEI. This CDR3 has 14 residues.

V and J are TRBV19 and TRBJ2-1; tentatively, D is TRBD2 (6 bases). The CDR3 consists of 17 residues. V lost 4 bases to trimming and J lost 0 bases, with 16 bases between them. The germline gives CDR1 LNHDA, CDR2 SQIVND (reference sequence). The CDR3 here is CASSKPRETSSYNEQFF. DNA of the CDR3: TGTGCCAGTAGTAAGCCCCGGGAGACAAGCTCCTACAATGAGCAGTTCTTC. Based on the CDR3 plus reference TRBV19 and TRBJ2-1, the full variable domain is DGGITQSPKYLFRKEGQNVTLSCEQNLNHDAMYWYRQDPGQGLRLIYYSQIVNDFQKGDIAEGYSVSREKKESFPLTVTSAQKNPTAFYLCASSKPRETSSYNEQFFGPGTRLTVL.